This T cell receptor (beta chain) was captured by sequencing in a study of cytomegalovirus exposure and HLA in healthy donors. Study context: A subsequent analysis reported that the roughly 120 validation repertoires were produced on the same platform that had also been used for the roughly 700 first-cohort repertoires.

Separate from the approximately 670-subject first cohort, the roughly 130-subject validation cohort was the one that the donors belonged to. Trimming took off 6 bases at V and 0 bases at J, with 14 bases between the two ends. Germline V gene data show CDR1 as LGHNA and CDR2 as YSLEER. The CDR3 is made up of 15 amino acids. Clones were read by immunoSEQ multiplex PCR, and TCRdb kept only the in-frame ones, dropping some. Among tens of thousands of clones listed, 85% to 95% were seen once. Sequencing was done on a sample of PBMCs. The gene calls are TRBV4-3 and TRBJ1-2; D may be TRBD1 (6 bases). The origin of this receptor is a woman between 18 and 29 years old in good health and CMV-seronegative. The CDR3 sequence is CASSPTGYPNYGYTF. In nucleotides, the CDR3 is TGCGCCAGCAGTCCCACAGGGTACCCTAACTATGGCTACACCTTC.